This T cell receptor beta chain was retrieved from a study of monozygotic twins with inflammatory bowel disease. The CDR3 has 16 residues. Looked up from germline, CDR1 is DFQATT and CDR2 is SNEGSKA (reference sequence). TCRdb re-called the 5' RACE reads; one entry per CDR3 protein, DNA not given. Recorded for this sample: more than 300,000 distinct CDR3 sequences. J is TRBJ2-7 and V is TRBV20-1. Material for sequencing was blood. This TCR was recovered from a human donor with ulcerative colitis or Crohn's disease, or a healthy co-twin of an affected twin (not recorded which). CDR3 sequence reads: CSARDERLPILYEQYF.